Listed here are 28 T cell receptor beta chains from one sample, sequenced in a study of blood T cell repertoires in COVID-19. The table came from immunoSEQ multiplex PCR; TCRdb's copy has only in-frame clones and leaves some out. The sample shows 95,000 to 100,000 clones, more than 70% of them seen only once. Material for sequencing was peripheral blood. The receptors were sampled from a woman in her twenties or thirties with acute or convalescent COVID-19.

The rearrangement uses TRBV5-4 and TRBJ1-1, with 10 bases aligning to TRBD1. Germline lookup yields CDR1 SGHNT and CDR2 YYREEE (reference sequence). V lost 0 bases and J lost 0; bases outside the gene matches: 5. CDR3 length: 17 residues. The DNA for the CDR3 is TGTGCCAGCAGCTTGGGGGGACAGGGGCGAGTGAACACTGAAGCTTTCTTT. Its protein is CASSLGGQGRVNTEAFF.

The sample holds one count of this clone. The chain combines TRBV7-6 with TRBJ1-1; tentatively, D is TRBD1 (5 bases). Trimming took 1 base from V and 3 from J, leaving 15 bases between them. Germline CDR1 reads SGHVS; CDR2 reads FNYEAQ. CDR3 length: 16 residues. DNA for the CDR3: TGTGCCAGCAGCTTAGGGACGCGGACATTCCACACTGAAGCTTTCTTT. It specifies CASSLGTRTFHTEAFF.

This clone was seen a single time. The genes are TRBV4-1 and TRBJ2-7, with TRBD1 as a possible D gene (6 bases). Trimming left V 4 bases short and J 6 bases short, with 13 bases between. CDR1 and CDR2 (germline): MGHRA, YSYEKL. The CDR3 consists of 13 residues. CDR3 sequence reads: CASSRGAGAEQYF. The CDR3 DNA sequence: TGCGCCAGCAGCCGCGGTGCAGGGGCCGAGCAGTACTTC.

The CDR3 sequence is CASSPSGQHAEAFF. The CDR3 coding sequence is TGTGCCAGCAGTCCATCGGGACAGCACGCTGAAGCTTTCTTT. The chain carries TRBV28 and TRBJ1-1; 7 bases match TRBD1. With V trimmed by 5 bases and J by 6 bases, 9 bases remained unmatched. This CDR3 region has 14 residues. Germline V gene sequence: CDR1 MDHEN, CDR2 SYDVKM.

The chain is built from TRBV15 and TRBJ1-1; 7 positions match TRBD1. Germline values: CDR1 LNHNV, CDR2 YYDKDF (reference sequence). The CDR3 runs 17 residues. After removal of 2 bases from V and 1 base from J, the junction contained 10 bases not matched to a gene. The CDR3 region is CATSRIDRVGRNTEAFF. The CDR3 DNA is TGTGCCACCAGCAGAATTGACAGGGTTGGAAGGAACACTGAAGCTTTCTTT.

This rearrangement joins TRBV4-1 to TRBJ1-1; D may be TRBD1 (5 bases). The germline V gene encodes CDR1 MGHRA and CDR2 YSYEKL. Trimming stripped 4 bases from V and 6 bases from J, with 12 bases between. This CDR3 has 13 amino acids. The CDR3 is CASSLEWGAEAFF. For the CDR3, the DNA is TGCGCCAGCAGCCTAGAATGGGGGGCTGAAGCTTTCTTT.

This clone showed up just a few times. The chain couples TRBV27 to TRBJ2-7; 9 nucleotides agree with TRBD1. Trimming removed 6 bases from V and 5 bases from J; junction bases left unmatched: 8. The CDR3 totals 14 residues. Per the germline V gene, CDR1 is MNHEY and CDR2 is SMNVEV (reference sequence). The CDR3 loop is CASSPGTGLNEQYF. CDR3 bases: TGTGCCAGCAGCCCGGGGACAGGGCTCAACGAGCAGTACTTC.

Here the CDR3 reads CASSLGSGGHNSPLHF. CDR3 sequence (DNA): TGCGCCAGCAGCTTGGGGTCGGGCGGGCATAATTCACCCCTCCACTTT. The V and J genes are TRBV5-1 and TRBJ1-6; no clear D. Trimming left V 0 bases short and J 5 bases short, with 12 bases between. Germline-derived CDR1 and CDR2 are SGHRS and YFSETQ. The CDR3 runs to 16 residues.

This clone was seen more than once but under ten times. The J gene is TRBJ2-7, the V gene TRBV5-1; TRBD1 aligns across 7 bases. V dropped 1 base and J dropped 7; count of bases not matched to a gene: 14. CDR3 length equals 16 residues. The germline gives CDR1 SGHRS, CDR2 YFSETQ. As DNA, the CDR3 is TGCGCCAGCAGCTTGCTTCCACCGGGACAGCGAGGGGAGCAGTACTTC. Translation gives CASSLLPPGQRGEQYF.

The CDR3 DNA follows: TGCGCCAGCAGCCAAACCGGGGGGCAGCCCCAGCATTTT. Protein: CASSQTGGQPQHF. This chain links TRBV4-1 with TRBJ1-5, with D perhaps matching TRBD1 (5 bases). Trimming shortened V by 2 bases and J by 7 bases, and 9 bases separated the two germline ends. The V gene's germline CDR1 is MGHRA and CDR2 YSYEKL. The length of the CDR3 is 13 residues.

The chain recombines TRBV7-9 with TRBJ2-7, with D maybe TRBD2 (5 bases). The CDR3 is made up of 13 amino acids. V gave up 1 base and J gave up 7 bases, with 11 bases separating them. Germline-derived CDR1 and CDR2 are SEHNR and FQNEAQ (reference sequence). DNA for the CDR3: TGTGCCAGCAGCTTAGATCGGTCGGGGGAGCAGTACTTC. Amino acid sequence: CASSLDRSGEQYF.

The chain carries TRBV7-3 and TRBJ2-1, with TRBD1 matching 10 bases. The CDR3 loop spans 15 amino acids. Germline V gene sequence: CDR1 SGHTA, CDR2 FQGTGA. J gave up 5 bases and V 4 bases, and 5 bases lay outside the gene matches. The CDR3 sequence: CASSSTGGSNNEQFF. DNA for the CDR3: TGTGCCAGCAGCTCGACAGGGGGCTCAAACAATGAGCAGTTCTTC. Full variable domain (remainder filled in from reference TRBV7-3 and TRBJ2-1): GAGVSQTPSNKVTEKGKYVELRCDPISGHTALYWYRQSLGQGPEFLIYFQGTGAADDSGLPNDRFFAVRPEGSVSTLKIQRTERGDSAVYLCASSSTGGSNNEQFFGPGTRLTVL.

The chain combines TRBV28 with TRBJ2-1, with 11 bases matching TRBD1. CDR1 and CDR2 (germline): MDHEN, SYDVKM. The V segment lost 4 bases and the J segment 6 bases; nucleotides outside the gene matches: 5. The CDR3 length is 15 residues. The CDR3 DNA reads TGTGCCAGCAGTTCCGGGACAGGGGGTGGCAATGAGCAGTTCTTC. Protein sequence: CASSSGTGGGNEQFF. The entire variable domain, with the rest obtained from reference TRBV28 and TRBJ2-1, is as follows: DVKVTQSSRYLVKRTGEKVFLECVQDMDHENMFWYRQDPGLGLRLIYFSYDVKMKEKGDIPEGYSVSREKKERFSLILESASTNQTSMYLCASSSGTGGGNEQFFGPGTRLTVL.

The CDR3 is CASSVRRTGGDTQYF. The CDR3 bases are TGTGCCAGCAGCGTAAGGCGGACAGGGGGGGATACGCAGTATTTT. This sequence joins TRBV9 and TRBJ2-3, with 10 nucleotides matching TRBD1. Germline-derived CDR1 and CDR2 are SGDLS and YYNGEE. V lost 1 base, J lost 6 bases, and 5 bases stayed unmatched. This CDR3 contains 15 residues.

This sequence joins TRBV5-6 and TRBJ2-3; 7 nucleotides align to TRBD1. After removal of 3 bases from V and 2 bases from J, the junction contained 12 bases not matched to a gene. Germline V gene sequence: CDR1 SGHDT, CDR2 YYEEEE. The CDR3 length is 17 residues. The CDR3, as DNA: TGTGCCAGCAGCTCCGACCCGGACAGGTCAGACACAGATACGCAGTATTTT. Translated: CASSSDPDRSDTDTQYF.

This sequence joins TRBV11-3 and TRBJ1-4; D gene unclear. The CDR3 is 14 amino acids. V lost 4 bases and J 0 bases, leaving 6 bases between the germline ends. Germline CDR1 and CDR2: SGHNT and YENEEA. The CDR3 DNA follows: TGTGCCAGCAGCTACACCCCAACTAATGAAAAACTGTTTTTT. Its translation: CASSYTPTNEKLFF.

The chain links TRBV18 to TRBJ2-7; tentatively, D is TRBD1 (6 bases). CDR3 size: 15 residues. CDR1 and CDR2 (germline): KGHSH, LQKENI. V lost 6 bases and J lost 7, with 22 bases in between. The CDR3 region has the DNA TGTGCCAGCTCCACCCTGTGGGGGCAGCCGGATGAGCAGTACTTC. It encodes CASSTLWGQPDEQYF.

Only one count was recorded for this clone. The CDR3, as DNA: TGTGCCAGCAGTTACCTCCGGGACAGGGGTTACAATGAGCAGTTCTTC. Protein: CASSYLRDRGYNEQFF. This chain connects TRBV6-5 to TRBJ2-1, with TRBD1 matching over 10 bases. The germline V gene has CDR1 MNHEY and CDR2 SVGAGI. V was clipped by 2 bases and J by 4 bases; unmatched bases: 5. The CDR3 sequence is 16 residues long.

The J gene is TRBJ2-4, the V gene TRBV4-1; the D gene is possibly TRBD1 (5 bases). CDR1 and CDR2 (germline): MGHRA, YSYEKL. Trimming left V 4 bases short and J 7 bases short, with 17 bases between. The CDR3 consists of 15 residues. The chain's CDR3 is CASSPLGQGVNIQYF. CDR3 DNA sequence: TGCGCCAGCAGCCCCTTGGGGCAGGGCGTGAACATTCAGTACTTC.

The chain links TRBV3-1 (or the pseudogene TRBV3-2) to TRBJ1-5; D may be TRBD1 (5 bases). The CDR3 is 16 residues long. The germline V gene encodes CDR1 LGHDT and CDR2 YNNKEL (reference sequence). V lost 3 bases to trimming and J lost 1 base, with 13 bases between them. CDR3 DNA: TGTGCCAGCAGCCACGGGGGGAGATCCAGCAATCAGCCCCAGCATTTT. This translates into CASSHGGRSSNQPQHF.

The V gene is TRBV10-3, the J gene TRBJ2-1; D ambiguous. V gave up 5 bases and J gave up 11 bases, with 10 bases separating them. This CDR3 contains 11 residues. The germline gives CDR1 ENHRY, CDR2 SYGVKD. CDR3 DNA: TGTGCCATCAGTACCCCGGTACAGCAGTTCTTC. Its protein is CAISTPVQQFF.

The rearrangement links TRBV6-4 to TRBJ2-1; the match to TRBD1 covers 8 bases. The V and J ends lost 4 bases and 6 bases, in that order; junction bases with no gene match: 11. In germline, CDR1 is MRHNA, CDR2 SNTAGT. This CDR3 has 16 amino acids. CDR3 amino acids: CASSGVGQGAGNEQFF. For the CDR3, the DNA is TGTGCCAGCAGTGGAGTGGGGCAGGGGGCAGGCAATGAGCAGTTCTTC.

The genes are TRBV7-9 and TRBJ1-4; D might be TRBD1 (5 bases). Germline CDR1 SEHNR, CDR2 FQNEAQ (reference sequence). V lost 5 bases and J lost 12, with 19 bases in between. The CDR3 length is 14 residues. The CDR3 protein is CASSPPDTIGELFF. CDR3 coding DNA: TGTGCCAGCAGCCCCCCAGATACAATAGGGGAACTGTTTTTT.

The CDR3 loop reads CATSRDYSGQGEAFF. Written as DNA, the CDR3 is TGTGCCACCAGCAGAGATTATTCCGGGCAGGGTGAAGCTTTCTTT. The chain joins TRBV15 to TRBJ1-1; the D gene is possibly TRBD1 (5 bases). Germline V CDR1 and CDR2: LNHNV, YYDKDF (reference sequence). V shed 0 bases and J shed 7 bases, with 15 bases lying between them. The CDR3 is 15 residues long.

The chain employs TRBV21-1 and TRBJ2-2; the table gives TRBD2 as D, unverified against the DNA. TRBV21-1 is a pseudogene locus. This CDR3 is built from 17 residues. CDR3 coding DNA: TGTGCCAGCAGCAAAAGGGAGGTTAGAGGTCTCACCGGGGAGCTGTTTTTT. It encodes CASSKREVRGLTGELFF.

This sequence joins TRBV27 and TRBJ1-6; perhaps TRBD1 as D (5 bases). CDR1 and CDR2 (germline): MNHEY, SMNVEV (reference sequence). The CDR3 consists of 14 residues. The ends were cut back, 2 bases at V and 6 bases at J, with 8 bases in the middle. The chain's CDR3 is CASSLGGANSPLHF. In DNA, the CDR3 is TGTGCCAGCAGTTTAGGAGGGGCTAATTCACCCCTCCACTTT.

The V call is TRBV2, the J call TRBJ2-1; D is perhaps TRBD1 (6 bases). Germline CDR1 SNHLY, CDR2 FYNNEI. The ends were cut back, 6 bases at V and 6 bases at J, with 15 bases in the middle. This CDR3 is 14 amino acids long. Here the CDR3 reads CASSYRDTINEQFF. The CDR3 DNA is TGTGCCAGCAGCTACCGGGACACCATCAATGAGCAGTTCTTC.

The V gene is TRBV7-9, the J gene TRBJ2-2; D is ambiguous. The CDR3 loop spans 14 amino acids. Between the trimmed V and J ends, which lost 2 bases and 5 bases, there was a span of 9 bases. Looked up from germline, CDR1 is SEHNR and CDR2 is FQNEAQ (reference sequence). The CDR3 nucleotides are TGTGCCAGCAGCTTATCAACAGTAACCGGGGAGCTGTTTTTT. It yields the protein CASSLSTVTGELFF.